This T cell receptor beta chain was recorded in a study of blood T cell repertoires in COVID-19. This clone was detected once. The authors' processing: Reference gene primers were amplified, and this amplification served to estimate nucleated cell counts. Generated by immunoSEQ multiplex PCR, the TCRdb table keeps only in-frame clones and is missing some. That table gives V, J and clone size, and the DNA gave D and trimming. The table has approximately 350,000 clones, roughly 84% seen once. The sequence was obtained from a woman aged 25 to 39 who had recovered from COVID-19. Input material: PBMCs or T cells enriched from blood (not recorded which).

CDR3 DNA: TGTGCCAGCAGCTTAGTTGAGAATTCACCCCTCCACTTT. Its translation: CASSLVENSPLHF. The rearrangement uses TRBV7-2 and TRBJ1-6; D unresolved. The CDR3 loop spans 13 amino acids. The germline CDR1 and CDR2 sequences are SGHTA and FQGNSA. The V end was cut by 1 base, the J end by 7 bases, with 5 bases between.